This T cell receptor beta chain derives from a study of T-cell memory formation after mild COVID-19. The study's findings and limits: Pre-infection memory carried some responding clones, suggesting that cross-reactive memory joined. CD4+ bias marked clones expanding day 15 to 37, unlike balanced contracting clones.

Sample barcodes and UMIs were carried by the TCR alpha and TCR beta cDNA libraries that 5'RACE generated with constant-segment primers. TCRdb re-called the 5' RACE reads through MiXCR, storing one row per CDR3 protein. Of roughly 150,000 distinct CDR3 sequences listed, approximately 15% are singletons. This CDR3 is 17 amino acids long. The V gene's germline CDR1 is SGHKS and CDR2 YYEKEE (reference sequence). With 4 bases removed from V and 0 bases from J, the gap between germline ends came to 19 bases. Note on this clonotype: The antigen remains undetermined.

This sequence was found in an adult woman who had mild COVID-19 (a few samples of this study predate the infection). Cell type and time point are not known. The sample consisted of PBMCs or a T cell subset sorted from them (not recorded which). The V gene is TRBV5-5, the J gene TRBJ1-1, with D tentatively TRBD1 (6 bases). The DNA of the CDR3 is TGTGCCAGCAGCATCGAGGGGGGTCTTAGGATGAACACTGAAGCTTTCTTT. As protein: CASSIEGGLRMNTEAFF.